The next 2 T cell receptor beta chains were all read from a single sample in a study of T cell repertoires in cytomegalovirus infection. The antigens these receptors bind are not known. TCRdb ran MiXCR on the reads and lists one entry per CDR3 protein. The sample lists about 330,000 distinct CDR3 sequences; approximately 35% were seen once. The sample was cultured PBMCs, taken from culture after CMV antigen stimulation. Receptors were obtained from a human donor in good health (CMV status not recorded). Some clones in this sample may be carry-over from other donors' samples.

There are a few counts of this clonotype. The chain links TRBV5-4 to TRBJ1-2; D uncertain. Trimming left V 2 bases short and J 6 bases short, with 11 bases between. The CDR3 totals 13 residues. CDR1 is SGHNT and CDR2 is YYREEE in the germline V gene (reference sequence). The CDR3 spells CASSFSSENGYTF. As DNA, the CDR3 is TGTGCCAGCAGCTTTTCATCTGAGAATGGCTACACCTTC.

This clonotype was observed a handful of times. This sequence joins TRBV19 and TRBJ2-3; D perhaps matches TRBD1 (6 bases). Germline V gene lookup returns CDR1 LNHDA and CDR2 SQIVND (reference sequence). This CDR3 spans 14 amino acids. The V gene lost 5 bases and the J gene lost 7 bases, with 16 bases spanning the gap. The CDR3 DNA follows: TGTGCCAGTAGTCCGAGAGACAGGCGGAATACGCAGTATTTT. Encoded protein: CASSPRDRRNTQYF.